Listed here are 11 T cell receptor beta chains from one sample, sequenced in a study of blood T cell repertoires in COVID-19. Measured with immunoSEQ multiplex PCR; TCRdb has only the in-frame clones, and not every one. The table shows 55,000 to 90,000 clones, with roughly 85% occurring only once. Sequenced sample: peripheral blood. The receptor source for this set is an elderly woman with active or convalescent COVID-19.

This clone appeared once. The chain is built from TRBV27 and TRBJ1-4, with TRBD1 matching over 7 bases. Germline V gives CDR1 MNHEY, CDR2 SMNVEV (reference sequence). This CDR3 comprises 15 residues. V gave up 6 bases and J gave up 3 bases; unmatched junction bases: 7. CDR3: CASRSTGASNEKLFF. DNA of the CDR3: TGTGCCAGCAGGTCAACAGGGGCGTCTAATGAAAAACTGTTTTTT.

V is TRBV5-4 and J is TRBJ2-1, with a possible D match to TRBD1 (7 bases). The germline V and J ends were trimmed by 5 bases and 0 bases, with 18 bases remaining between them. Germline values: CDR1 SGHNT, CDR2 YYREEE (reference sequence). The CDR3 is 17 residues long. Here the CDR3 DNA reads TGTGCCAGCAGTTCGACAGGGAGGCGTAGCTCCTACAATGAGCAGTTCTTC. Amino acid sequence: CASSSTGRRSSYNEQFF.

This chain joins TRBV6-5 and TRBJ2-1; 10 bases map to TRBD1. There are 16 residues in the CDR3. With 1 base clipped from V and 4 bases from J, the junction kept 4 bases outside the gene matches. Germline values: CDR1 MNHEY, CDR2 SVGAGI. CDR3 amino acids: CASSYYGTGAYNEQFF. CDR3 bases: TGTGCCAGCAGTTACTACGGGACAGGGGCTTACAATGAGCAGTTCTTC.

V and J are TRBV11-3 and TRBJ2-2; 10 positions match TRBD2. The CDR3 contains 14 residues. Germline CDR1 SGHNT, CDR2 YENEEA. V was pared by 5 bases and J by 5 bases, with 2 bases of the junction left unmatched. Written as DNA, the CDR3 is TGTGCCAGCAGCGGACTAGCGGCAACCGGGGAGCTGTTTTTT. Protein sequence: CASSGLAATGELFF.

The V and J genes are TRBV7-2 and TRBJ1-1, with TRBD1 matching 8 bases. Germline assignment: CDR1 SGHTA and CDR2 FQGNSA. The CDR3 is made up of 14 amino acids. With V trimmed by 5 bases and J by 5 bases, 7 bases remained unmatched. The CDR3 spells CASSPETGVTEAFF. The CDR3 nucleotides read TGTGCCAGCAGCCCAGAGACAGGGGTAACTGAAGCTTTCTTT.

There are a few counts of this clone. The chain uses TRBV11-2 and TRBJ2-7; 11 bases are shared with TRBD1. CDR3 length: 13 residues. Germline V gene data show CDR1 as SGHAT and CDR2 as FQNNGV. With 10 bases clipped from V and 4 bases from J, the junction kept 6 bases outside the gene matches. CDR3: CAISGTGGYEQYF. The CDR3 DNA reads TGTGCCATCTCCGGGACAGGGGGTTACGAGCAGTACTTC.

V usage is TRBV6-5 and J usage is TRBJ1-1; D may be TRBD1 (6 bases). From germline, CDR1 is MNHEY and CDR2 SVGAGI. Trimming shortened V by 0 bases and J by 5 bases, and 16 bases separated the two germline ends. This CDR3 is built from 16 residues. The CDR3: CASSYSGARGLTEAFF. DNA for the CDR3: TGTGCCAGCAGTTACTCGGGGGCGAGAGGGTTAACTGAAGCTTTCTTT.

The J gene is TRBJ2-7, the V gene TRBV5-5; 10 nucleotides line up with TRBD1. CDR1 and CDR2 from the germline V gene are SGHKS and YYEKEE (reference sequence). With V trimmed by 4 bases and J by 4 bases, 8 bases remained unmatched. The CDR3 runs 15 residues. The CDR3 nucleotides read TGTGCCAGCAGCCGGAGTGGACAGGGGGGGTACGAGCAGTACTTC. This sequence encodes CASSRSGQGGYEQYF.

The chain uses TRBV4-1 and TRBJ1-5; maybe TRBD1 (5 bases). Germline V CDR1 and CDR2: MGHRA, YSYEKL. Trimming cost V 0 bases and J 1 base, with 10 bases left between them. The CDR3 spans 16 residues. The CDR3 loop reads CASSQDPEGSNQPQHF. DNA for the CDR3: TGCGCCAGCAGCCAAGATCCGGAGGGGAGCAATCAGCCCCAGCATTTT.

CDR3 coding DNA: TGTGCCACCAGCAGACCTAAAGTCGTGGGGGGAGGACGGCAGCCCCAGCATTTT. The encoded protein is CATSRPKVVGGGRQPQHF. The chain joins TRBV15 to TRBJ1-5, with D possibly TRBD1 on 5 matching bases. The CDR3 loop spans 18 amino acids. The V end lost 2 bases, the J end lost 7 bases, and 24 bases lay between the germline ends. Germline V gene sequence: CDR1 LNHNV, CDR2 YYDKDF (reference sequence).

The CDR3 sequence is CASSQGRDSNEKLFF. The CDR3 region has the DNA TGTGCCAGCAGCCAAGGCCGGGACAGTAATGAAAAACTGTTTTTT. The chain links TRBV3-1 (or the pseudogene TRBV3-2) to TRBJ1-4, with 7 bases that match TRBD1. The CDR3 is made up of 15 amino acids. Germline V CDR1 and CDR2: LGHDT, YNNKEL (reference sequence). Trimming removed 1 base from V and 4 bases from J; junction bases left unmatched: 3.